This TCR beta chain was captured by sequencing in a study of beta chain features in type 1 diabetes. For the study at large: Examination covered almost 110,000,000 sorted cells spanning all samples. Whole-study results and caveats: Shorter TCRB CDR3s, moderately but significantly so, were found in Type 1 diabetes patients in all four CD4+ subsets.

cDNA synthesis used the whole RNA isolate, giving expressed TCRB sequences. Mean read depth for naive, central memory and regulatory T cell samples was about 3.6 million reads. Produced via immunoSEQ multiplex PCR; TCRdb's table is partial and in-frame only. The profile covers 640,000 or so clones, with 11% to 15% appearing a single time and around 0.04% taken by the ten largest. This clone was detected a few times. Antigen unknown. The CDR3 extends over 15 amino acids. With 0 bases removed from V and 2 bases from J, the gap between germline ends came to 12 bases. From germline, CDR1 is SQVTM and CDR2 ANQGSEA.

The TCR comes from a man in his late teens or twenties with type 1 diabetes. The specimen was naive CD4+ T cells from blood. The rearrangement links TRBV29-1 to TRBJ2-3; D unresolved. CDR3 amino acids: CSVEDLSPLTDTQYF. The DNA for the CDR3 is TGCAGCGTTGAAGATCTTTCCCCCCTCACAGATACGCAGTATTTT.